The rows below give T cell receptor beta chains drawn from one sample of a study of blood T cells in healthy people across ages. TCRdb independently ran MiXCR on the 5' RACE reads; one entry per CDR3 protein. In the table there are approximately 880,000 distinct CDR3 sequences, around 46% of which are singletons. The material sequenced was blood. These TCRs come from a man younger than 40 in good health. Each CDR3 is given with its conserved first and last residue. A D gene is named only where the DNA matches it firmly. Clone size, where shown, is once, few, many, or a class for clones that have expanded.

clone_size	cdr3_length	v_call	j_call	d_call	cdr3_nt	cdr3_aa
NA	17	TRBV25-1	TRBJ1-2	NA	TGTGCCAGCAGTGAATATGCGCCAGCTGGAGATATCTATGGCTACACCTTC	CASSEYAPAGDIYGYTF
NA	13	TRBV6-5	TRBJ1-4	NA	TGTGCCAGCAGTTACCAGTCTAATGAAAAACTGTTTTTT	CASSYQSNEKLFF
NA	16	TRBV7-8	TRBJ2-3	NA	TGTGCCAGCAGCGCTAGTCGGGGTTTTGGTACAGATACGCAGTATTTT	CASSASRGFGTDTQYF
few	15	TRBV7-2	TRBJ1-4	TRBD1	TGTGCCAGCAGCTTAGCGCGGGACAGAGGTGAAAAACTGTTTTTT	CASSLARDRGEKLFF
NA	16	TRBV28	TRBJ2-5	NA	TGCGCCAGCAGTTTAACGGGACGTCGTCCTCGAGAGACCCAGTACTTC	CASSLTGRRPRETQYF
NA	12	TRBV29-1	TRBJ2-3	NA	TGCAGCGTTGAAGAAGCCCCCTATACGCAGTATTTT	CSVEEAPYTQYF
few	14	TRBV28	TRBJ2-5	NA	TGTGCCAGCAGTTTAGCGAGTATTGTGGAGACCCAGTACTTC	CASSLASIVETQYF
NA	12	TRBV3-1	TRBJ2-7	NA	TGTGCCAGCAGCCGACACACGAGTCCGGAGTACTTC	CASSRHTSPEYF
NA	14	TRBV28	TRBJ1-1	TRBD1	TGTGCCAGCTTAACACAGGGGGGTAACACTGAAGCTTTCTTT	CASLTQGGNTEAFF
NA	14	TRBV5-1	TRBJ1-6	NA	TGCGCCAGCAGGGGGCGAGAGAATAATTCACCCCTCCACTTT	CASRGRENNSPLHF